This TCR beta chain originates from a study of siplizumab effects on memory and regulatory T cells. Study-level findings and limits: Mapping to unstimulated subsets was achieved for only a minor fraction of alloreactive clones.

Worth noting for this clone: Its antigen remains unknown.

It was 85,000 to 100,000 TCR templates that were assayed per sample. Produced via immunoSEQ multiplex PCR; TCRdb's table is partial and in-frame only. The table records more than 75,000 clones, roughly 93% of them present only once. CDR1 is LGHNT and CDR2 is FRNRAP in the germline V gene. The CDR3 runs to 14 residues. Trimming shortened V by 3 bases and J by 4 bases, and 11 bases separated the two germline ends. The sequence was obtained from a human donor in good health. The chain joins TRBV12-5 to TRBJ2-3, with a tentative D call TRBD2 (6 bases). The material sequenced was CD8+ T cells sorted from blood. The CDR3: CASGFSGVPDTQYF. CDR3 DNA: TGTGCTAGTGGTTTTTCGGGAGTACCAGATACGCAGTATTTT.